This T cell receptor beta chain was recorded in a study of shared clonotypes between healthy human individuals. Study-wide points: In this cohort, only blood was sampled, and tissue repertoires likely differ. It was expected that sequencing depth would affect clonotype sharing among donors.

Unsorted PBMC DNA underwent sequencing on ten immunoSEQ deep assay plates. Profiled with immunoSEQ multiplex PCR; TCRdb holds only in-frame clones, not every one. Among 470,000 or so clones, about 84% were seen once, and the ten largest hold about an eighth. The germline CDR1 and CDR2 sequences are GTSNPN and SVGIG (reference sequence). The CDR3 covers 13 residues. Turning to this clone: Its antigen is as yet unknown. Since a far larger clone is one base different, this is likely a read error.

This receptor was identified in a woman aged 40 to 49 in good health. Some clones in this sample may be carry-over from other donors' samples. The chain is built from TRBV30 and TRBJ2-5; D ambiguous. Sequenced input: PBMCs. The CDR3 nucleotides read TGTGCCTGGAGTATAAAGGGATCGGAGATCCAGTACTTC. Amino acid sequence: CAWSIKGSEIQYF.